One and the same sample provided the 29 T cell receptor beta chains below, sequenced in a study of T cells in Graves' hyperthyroidism and ophthalmopathy (dated by TCRdb to the late 2010s). Library prep was done by multiplex PCR. TCRdb shows the sequencer as Illumina HiSeq 2000. Amplification of TCR beta CDR3 regions was carried out from RNA transcripts. The TCR CDR3 was subjected to a first round of RT-PCR using the HTBI primer set and the Qiagen OneStep RT-PCR kit. Clones were called with MiXCR by TCRdb after fastp trimmed the public reads at Q25, and only in-frame beta chains were retained. Rows are unified per CDR3 protein, each entry keeping the most common DNA and genes. Present in this sample are around 520,000 distinct CDR3 sequences, around 24% of which were seen just once. Approximately 11% of the sample comes from the top ten. Sequenced material: blood. The receptor set was obtained from a woman aged 25-40 years with Graves' ophthalmopathy.

This clonotype was picked up many times. The V call is TRBV4-1, the J call TRBJ1-2, with TRBD1 identical over 11 bases. The junction had 7 bases not matched to a gene; V was cut back by 0 bases and J by 7 bases. The CDR3 has 16 residues. Germline CDR1 is MGHRA and CDR2 is YSYEKL. DNA for the CDR3: TGCGCCAGCAGCCAAGAACGGACAGGGGGCTTAGCTGGCTACACCTTC. This sequence encodes CASSQERTGGLAGYTF.

The CDR3 is CASRDTSVQETQYF. In DNA, the CDR3 is TGTGCCAGCAGGGATACTAGCGTGCAAGAGACCCAGTACTTC. V is TRBV2 and J is TRBJ2-5, with 7 nucleotides matching TRBD2. The CDR3 covers 14 residues. The V segment lost 6 bases and the J segment 2 bases; nucleotides outside the gene matches: 6. Looked up from germline, CDR1 is SNHLY and CDR2 is FYNNEI. Together with reference TRBV2 and TRBJ2-5, the CDR3 gives the full variable domain: EPEVTQTPSHQVTQMGQEVILRCVPISNHLYFYWYRQILGQKVEFLVSFYNNEISEKSEIFDDQFSVERPDGSNFTLKIRSTKLEDSAMYFCASRDTSVQETQYFGPGTRLLVL.

This clonotype was counted a few times. The gene calls are TRBV28 and TRBJ2-5, with D perhaps TRBD2 (6 bases). Germline V lookup: CDR1 MDHEN, CDR2 SYDVKM. CDR3 length: 14 amino acids. The germline V and J ends were trimmed by 4 bases and 3 bases, with 12 bases remaining between them. CDR3 sequence (DNA): TGTGCCAGCAGTTCGTTGCGCGGGGAAGAGACCCAGTACTTC. This translates into CASSSLRGEETQYF.

This clonotype was seen more than once but under ten times. This rearrangement joins TRBV20-1 to TRBJ2-7, with TRBD2 identical over 7 bases. This CDR3 is built from 12 residues. Germline trimming cut 6 bases from V and 7 bases from J; bases unmatched to any gene: 9. Germline V gene lookup returns CDR1 DFQATT and CDR2 SNEGSKA (reference sequence). CDR3 region: CSARETSREQYF. The CDR3 DNA is TGCAGTGCCCGAGAGACTAGCAGGGAGCAGTACTTC.

This clonotype was seen a few times. The chain uses TRBV7-2 and TRBJ2-5, with D maybe TRBD1 (6 bases). The CDR3 is 15 amino acids. Trimming removed 7 bases from V and 4 bases from J, with 19 bases in between. Germline CDR1 reads SGHTA; CDR2 reads FQGNSA. As DNA, the CDR3 is TGTGCCAGCACCTACTACGACAGGTGGGGAGAGACCCAGTACTTC. It codes for CASTYYDRWGETQYF.

This clonotype was seen at least ten times. The chain employs TRBV20-1 and TRBJ2-4; D not resolved. The CDR3 is 15 amino acids. Deletions cut 3 bases from V and 0 bases from J, with 12 bases between. From germline, CDR1 is DFQATT and CDR2 SNEGSKA (reference sequence). The DNA for the CDR3 is TGCAGTGCTAGTTTCCAATTCCTAGCCAAAAACATTCAGTACTTC. Its protein is CSASFQFLAKNIQYF.

This chain connects TRBV3-1 to TRBJ1-2; TRBD1 matches 8 bases. The CDR3 is made up of 14 amino acids. The V segment lost 2 bases and the J segment 6 bases; nucleotides outside the gene matches: 5. Germline-derived CDR1 and CDR2 are LGHDT and YNNKEL (reference sequence). CDR3 loop: CASSQTQQGDGYTF. Written as DNA, the CDR3 is TGTGCCAGCAGCCAAACCCAACAGGGGGATGGCTACACCTTC.

This clonotype has more than one count but fewer than ten. This sequence joins TRBV11-1 and TRBJ2-7, with 7 bases that match TRBD2. The CDR3 extends over 16 amino acids. V shed 4 bases and J 3 bases; nucleotides not matched to a gene: 12. Germline CDR1 and CDR2: SGHAT and FQDESV (reference sequence). CDR3 amino acids: CASSSGLTSRNYEQYF. CDR3 nucleotide sequence: TGTGCCAGCAGCTCTGGGTTGACTAGCAGAAACTACGAGCAGTACTTC.

The CDR3 nucleotides read TGTGCCAGCAGTACGACGGGACAAATCTACGAGCAGTACTTC. Protein product: CASSTTGQIYEQYF. V gene TRBV12-3 or TRBV12-4 combines with J gene TRBJ2-7; D may be TRBD1 (6 bases). This CDR3 is built from 14 residues. Trimming removed 5 bases from V and 3 bases from J, with 14 bases in between.

V is TRBV6-2 or TRBV6-3 and J is TRBJ2-7; D is perhaps TRBD1 (6 bases). Trimming took 2 bases from V and 6 from J, leaving 11 bases between them. The CDR3 length is 13 residues. Germline lookup yields CDR1 MNHEY and CDR2 SVGEGT. The CDR3 DNA reads TGTGCCAGCAGTTACCATTGGACAGTCGAGCAGTACTTC. It translates to CASSYHWTVEQYF.

This clonotype has a count of ten or more. The chain has TRBV15 and TRBJ2-7; 7 nucleotides match TRBD2. The CDR3 is 16 amino acids. V was pared by 1 base and J by 5 bases, with 11 bases of the junction left unmatched. Germline loops: CDR1 LNHNV, CDR2 YYDKDF (reference sequence). The CDR3 nucleotides read TGTGCCACCAGCAGAGGGAGGGAAGCGGGAATTGACGAGCAGTACTTC. Amino acids: CATSRGREAGIDEQYF.

This clonotype was detected many times. The gene calls are TRBV20-1 and TRBJ1-3; possibly TRBD1 for D (6 bases). The germline gives CDR1 DFQATT, CDR2 SNEGSKA (reference sequence). The CDR3 has 16 amino acids. V dropped 1 base and J dropped 1 base, with 14 bases sitting between them. The CDR3 sequence is CSARALGTPSGNTIYF. The CDR3 bases are TGCAGTGCTAGAGCCTTGGGGACACCTTCTGGAAACACCATATATTTT.

This clonotype has a handful of counts. The V gene is TRBV11-2, the J gene TRBJ2-7; 8 bases agree with TRBD1. V trimming: 2 bases; J trimming: 2 bases; junction bases outside the gene matches: 8. CDR3 size: 16 residues. Germline V lookup: CDR1 SGHAT, CDR2 FQNNGV. CDR3: CASSLILGTGPYEQYF. The CDR3 nucleotides are TGTGCCAGCAGCTTAATTCTAGGGACAGGTCCCTACGAGCAGTACTTC.

This clonotype was picked up many times. This sequence joins TRBV28 and TRBJ2-7; D is unclear. Germline V gives CDR1 MDHEN, CDR2 SYDVKM. CDR3 length equals 15 residues. Trimming cost V 6 bases and J 0 bases, with 15 bases left between them. Here the CDR3 reads CASRRGPQSSYEQYF. As DNA, the CDR3 is TGTGCCAGCAGACGAGGTCCACAGAGCTCCTACGAGCAGTACTTC.

This clonotype has only one observation. V and J are TRBV11-2 and TRBJ2-7; D is unclear. The length of the CDR3 is 17 residues. V lost 5 bases and J 3 bases, leaving 23 bases between the germline ends. The germline gives CDR1 SGHAT, CDR2 FQNNGV. DNA of the CDR3: TGTGCCAGCAGCCGTTCGACTGGATCTTATCCCCTCTACGAGCAGTACTTC. It translates to CASSRSTGSYPLYEQYF.

This clonotype was counted ten times or more. This chain uses TRBV12-3 or TRBV12-4 with TRBJ1-5, with D hard to call. CDR3 length: 15 amino acids. V lost 2 bases, J lost 0 bases, and 8 bases lay in between. CDR3 bases: TGTGCCAGCAGTTTATCCGACTATAGCAATCAGCCCCAGCATTTT. Encoded protein: CASSLSDYSNQPQHF.

This clonotype was observed many times. This chain uses TRBV6-2 or TRBV6-3 with TRBJ2-2; 8 bases line up with TRBD1. Germline trimming cut 4 bases from V and 4 bases from J; bases unmatched to any gene: 8. The length of the CDR3 is 16 residues. The germline CDR1 and CDR2 sequences are MNHEY and SVGEGT. CDR3 in amino acids: CASSFPRGRGTGELFF. The CDR3 DNA reads TGTGCCAGCAGTTTCCCCAGGGGGCGAGGCACCGGGGAGCTGTTTTTT.

This clonotype was seen once. This chain uses TRBV20-1 with TRBJ1-2; D is possibly TRBD1 (5 bases). V gave up 1 base and J gave up 2 bases, with 17 bases separating them. The length of the CDR3 is 16 residues. Germline V gene lookup returns CDR1 DFQATT and CDR2 SNEGSKA (reference sequence). The CDR3 protein is CSARVFLTDTNYGYTF. CDR3 sequence (DNA): TGCAGTGCTAGAGTGTTCCTAACGGACACGAACTATGGCTACACCTTC.

This clonotype was observed at least ten times. The gene calls are TRBV12-3 or TRBV12-4 and TRBJ2-3; D might be TRBD1 (6 bases). The CDR3 is 14 residues long. Trimming left V 6 bases short and J 6 bases short, with 16 bases between. Here the CDR3 reads CASRPQGKWDTQYF. In DNA form, the CDR3 reads TGTGCCAGCAGGCCCCAGGGGAAATGGGATACGCAGTATTTT.

Only a few counts were recorded for this clonotype. The J gene is TRBJ2-7, the V gene TRBV6-5; D ambiguous. Germline CDR1 MNHEY, CDR2 SVGAGI. Trimming stripped 6 bases from V and 0 bases from J, with 12 bases between. This CDR3 region has 14 residues. The CDR3 here is CASSYTRSSYEQYF. The CDR3 nucleotides are TGTGCCAGCAGCTACACCAGGAGCTCCTACGAGCAGTACTTC.

The gene calls are TRBV20-1 and TRBJ1-2, with a possible D match to TRBD1 (6 bases). Germline V lookup: CDR1 DFQATT, CDR2 SNEGSKA (reference sequence). V shed 4 bases and J shed 6 bases, with 24 bases lying between them. The CDR3 length is 16 residues. As DNA, the CDR3 is TGCAGTGCTATTTCGCTCCGTATAGTGGGGGCGAATGGCTACACCTTC. Translated, it gives CSAISLRIVGANGYTF.

The chain combines TRBV28 with TRBJ2-5; D tentatively fits TRBD1 or TRBD2 (7 bases each). This CDR3 has 16 residues. Germline-derived CDR1 and CDR2 are MDHEN and SYDVKM. Trimming removed 3 bases at V and 4 bases at J, with 18 bases between. Here the CDR3 DNA reads TGTGCCAGCAGTTTTGGGAGGGGGCCCCAAGTAGAGACCCAGTACTTC. It yields the protein CASSFGRGPQVETQYF.

This clonotype was detected ten times or more. V usage is TRBV6-4 and J usage is TRBJ1-1; 10 bases are a match to TRBD1. Germline V lookup: CDR1 MRHNA, CDR2 SNTAGT. The CDR3 covers 17 residues. V was pared by 4 bases and J by 1 base, with 9 bases of the junction left unmatched. The CDR3 sequence is CASSGGTGALENTEAFF. The CDR3 region has the DNA TGTGCCAGCAGTGGCGGGACAGGGGCCCTCGAGAACACTGAAGCTTTCTTT.

This clonotype was counted ten times or more. CDR3: CASSLGVMNYEQYF. DNA of the CDR3: TGTGCCAGCAGTTTGGGGGTAATGAACTACGAGCAGTACTTC. The chain joins TRBV12-3 or TRBV12-4 to TRBJ2-7; D may correspond to TRBD1 or TRBD2 (5 bases each). This CDR3 spans 14 amino acids. Trimming removed 3 bases from V and 3 bases from J, with 12 bases in between.

This chain links TRBV5-1 with TRBJ1-1; 7 nucleotides agree with TRBD1. Germline V gene lookup returns CDR1 SGHRS and CDR2 YFSETQ. Trimming cost V 4 bases and J 5 bases; bases outside gene matches: 8. The CDR3 runs 14 residues. This CDR3 reads CASSLYRGRTEAFF. The CDR3 DNA is TGCGCCAGCAGCCTGTACAGGGGAAGGACTGAAGCTTTCTTT.

The CDR3 sequence is CASCNTGHPRGETQYF. CDR3 DNA: TGTGCCAGCTGTAATACAGGGCACCCCAGGGGAGAGACCCAGTACTTC. V is TRBV27 and J is TRBJ2-5, with D perhaps matching TRBD1 (6 bases). Germline V gives CDR1 MNHEY, CDR2 SMNVEV (reference sequence). This CDR3 spans 16 amino acids. V shed 8 bases and J shed 4 bases, with 23 bases lying between them.

This clonotype was detected many times. The chain links TRBV30 to TRBJ2-2; no definite D call. The CDR3 sequence is 15 residues long. The germline gives CDR1 GTSNPN, CDR2 SVGIG (reference sequence). Trimming removed 2 bases at V and 10 bases at J, with 20 bases between. CDR3 nucleotide sequence: TGTGCCTGGAGTCACCTTTCTGGGCGTGTAAAGGAGCTGTTTTTT. It specifies CAWSHLSGRVKELFF.

This clonotype was seen repeatedly, ten times or more. The V and J genes are TRBV6-5 and TRBJ2-7; tentative D call: TRBD1 (5 bases). The CDR3 is made up of 14 amino acids. V was clipped by 0 bases and J by 6 bases, with 12 bases between them. Germline V gene data show CDR1 as MNHEY and CDR2 as SVGAGI. This CDR3 reads CASSYSIWGCEQYF. The CDR3 region has the DNA TGTGCCAGCAGTTACTCGATATGGGGCTGCGAGCAGTACTTC.

This clonotype was recorded many times. CDR3 nucleotide sequence: TGCAGCGTTGTTGGGCCCGTCGAGGGGTCCTACGAGCAGTACTTC. Its protein is CSVVGPVEGSYEQYF. This rearrangement joins TRBV29-1 to TRBJ2-7; D may match TRBD1 or TRBD2 (5 bases each). The V gene's germline CDR1 is SQVTM and CDR2 ANQGSEA. The V gene lost 4 bases and the J gene lost 1 base, with 17 bases spanning the gap. This CDR3 has 15 residues.